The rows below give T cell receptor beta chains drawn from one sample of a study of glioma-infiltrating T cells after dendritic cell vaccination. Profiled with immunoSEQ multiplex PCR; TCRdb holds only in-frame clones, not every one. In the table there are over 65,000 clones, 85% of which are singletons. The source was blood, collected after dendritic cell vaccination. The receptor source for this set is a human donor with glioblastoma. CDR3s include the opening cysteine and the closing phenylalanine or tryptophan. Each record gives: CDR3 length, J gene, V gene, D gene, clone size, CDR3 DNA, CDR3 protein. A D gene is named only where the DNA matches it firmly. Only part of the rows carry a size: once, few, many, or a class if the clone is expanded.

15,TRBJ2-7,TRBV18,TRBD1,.,TGTGCCAGCTCACAGCCCGGGACAGGGGACTACGAGCAGTACTTC,CASSQPGTGDYEQYF
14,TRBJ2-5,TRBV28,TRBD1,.,TGTGCCAGCAGCATCCCGGGACAGCTCGCGACCCAGTACTTC,CASSIPGQLATQYF
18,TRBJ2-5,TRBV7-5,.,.,TGTGTCAGAAGCTCCGGGACCACGACTAGCGGGATTGGGGAGACCCAGTACTTC,CVRSSGTTTSGIGETQYF
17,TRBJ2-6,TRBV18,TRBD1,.,TGTGCCAGCTCACCGTACAGGGGGCTAGCTGGGGCCAACGTCCTGACTTTC,CASSPYRGLAGANVLTF
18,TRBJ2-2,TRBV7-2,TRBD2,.,TGTGCCAGCATCAGATCCCTGACTAGCGGGGGTCCCTCCGGGGAGCTGTTTTTT,CASIRSLTSGGPSGELFF
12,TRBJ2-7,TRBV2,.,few,TGTGCCAGCAGTAATAGGGGTGCCGAGCAGTACTTC,CASSNRGAEQYF
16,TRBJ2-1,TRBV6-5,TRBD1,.,TGTGCCAGCAGTTATCGAAGGACAGGGGAAGAGGGTGGGCAGTTCTTC,CASSYRRTGEEGGQFF
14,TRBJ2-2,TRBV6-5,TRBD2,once,TGTGCCAGCTATTGGCGGGAGAGCACCGGGGAGCTGTTTTTT,CASYWRESTGELFF
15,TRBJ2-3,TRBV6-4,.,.,TGTGCCAGCAGTCCAGACCTCGGGGGTGCAGATACGCAGTATTTT,CASSPDLGGADTQYF
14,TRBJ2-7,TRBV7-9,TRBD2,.,TGTGCCAGCGCCATAGCAGGAGGCGGGGGAGAGCAGTACTTC,CASAIAGGGGEQYF
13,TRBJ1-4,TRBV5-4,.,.,TGTGCCAGCAGCCAGGAGGGGAACGAAAAACTGTTTTTT,CASSQEGNEKLFF
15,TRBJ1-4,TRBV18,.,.,TGTGCCAGCTCCCAGGGATCGACAACTAATGAAAAACTGTTTTTT,CASSQGSTTNEKLFF
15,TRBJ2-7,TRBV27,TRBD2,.,TGTGCCAGCAGTCCTGGGACTAGCGGCTCCTACGAGCAGTACTTC,CASSPGTSGSYEQYF
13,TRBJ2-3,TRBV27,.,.,TGTGCCAGCAGTTTAGGGCCAGTAGATACGCAGTATTTT,CASSLGPVDTQYF
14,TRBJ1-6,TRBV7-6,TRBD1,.,TGTGCCAGCAGCCAGGGACAGGGCGGTTCACCCCTCCACTTT,CASSQGQGGSPLHF
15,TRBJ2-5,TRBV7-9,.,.,TGTGCCAGCAGCTTAGCCGGAGGGTACCAAGAGACCCAGTACTTC,CASSLAGGYQETQYF
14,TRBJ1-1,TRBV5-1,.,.,TGCGCCAGCAGCTTGTCGGGTAAGGGGACTGAAGCTTTCTTT,CASSLSGKGTEAFF
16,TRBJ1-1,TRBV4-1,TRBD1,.,TGCGCCAGCAGCCAAGGGCAGGGGGCCCTGAACACTGAAGCTTTCTTT,CASSQGQGALNTEAFF
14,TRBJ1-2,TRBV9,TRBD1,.,TGTGCCAGCAGCGTAACAGGGGTCGAGAGTGGCTACACCTTC,CASSVTGVESGYTF
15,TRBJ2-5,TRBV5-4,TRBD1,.,TGTGCCAGCAGCTTGGAAGGGGGCATCCAAGAGACCCAGTACTTC,CASSLEGGIQETQYF
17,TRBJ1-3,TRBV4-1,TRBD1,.,TGCGCCAGCAGCCAAGATGGGACAGGGAACTCTGGAAACACCATATATTTT,CASSQDGTGNSGNTIYF
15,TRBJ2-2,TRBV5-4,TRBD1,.,TGTGCCAGCAGCCGGGCTGGGACAGACACCGGGGAGCTGTTTTTT,CASSRAGTDTGELFF
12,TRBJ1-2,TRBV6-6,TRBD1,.,TGTGCCAGCGGACAGGGGGACTATGGCTACACCTTC,CASGQGDYGYTF
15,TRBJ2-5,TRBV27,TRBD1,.,TGTGCCAGCAGTCCCCCGGACAGGGGACCGTGGGAGCAGTACTTC,CASSPPDRGPWEQYF
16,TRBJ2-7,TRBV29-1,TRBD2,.,TGCAGCGTTGCGCAAACTAGCGGGAGCCGGTCCTACGAGCAGTACTTC,CSVAQTSGSRSYEQYF
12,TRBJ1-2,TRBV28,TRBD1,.,TGTGCCACCGGGACAGGAAACTATGGCTACACCTTC,CATGTGNYGYTF
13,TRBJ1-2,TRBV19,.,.,TGTGCCAGTAGTATAGAAGGAGACTATGGCTACACCTTC,CASSIEGDYGYTF
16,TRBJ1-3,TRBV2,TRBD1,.,TGTGCCAGCAGTGTGGGACAGTCAAGCTCTGGAAACACCATATATTTT,CASSVGQSSSGNTIYF
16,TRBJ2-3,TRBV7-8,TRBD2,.,TGTGCCAGCAGCTTAGACCTAGCGGGGTACACAGATACGCAGTATTTT,CASSLDLAGYTDTQYF
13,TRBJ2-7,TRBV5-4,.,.,TGTGCCAGCAGCTTTGGACAGAACTACGAGCAGTACTTC,CASSFGQNYEQYF
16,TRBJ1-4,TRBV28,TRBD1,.,TGTGCCAGCAGTGGCAGGGGGCAGGCAACTAATGAAAAACTGTTTTTT,CASSGRGQATNEKLFF
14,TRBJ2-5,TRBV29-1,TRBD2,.,TGCAGCGTTGAGACCGGGGGGGCCGGGGAGACCCAGTACTTC,CSVETGGAGETQYF
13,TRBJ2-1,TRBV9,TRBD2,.,TGTGCCAGCAGCGTAGTGGCGGGGGATGAGCAGTTCTTC,CASSVVAGDEQFF
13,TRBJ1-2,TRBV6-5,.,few,TGTGCCAGCAGTGAAACAGCTAACTATGGCTACACCTTC,CASSETANYGYTF
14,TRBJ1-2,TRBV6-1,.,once,TGTGCCAGCAGTGAACAATTACAGGGTGGTGGCTACACCTTC,CASSEQLQGGGYTF
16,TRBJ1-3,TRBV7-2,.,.,TGTGCCAGCAGCTTCGACAGTGCCGTCCCTGGAAACACCATATATTTT,CASSFDSAVPGNTIYF
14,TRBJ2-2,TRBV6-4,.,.,TGTGCCAGCAGGCCACAGGGCGCCACCGGGGAGCTGTTTTTT,CASRPQGATGELFF
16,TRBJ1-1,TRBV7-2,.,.,TGTGCCAGCACCTTCGGGTTAAGGGGGTTGGGCACTGAAGCTTTCTTT,CASTFGLRGLGTEAFF
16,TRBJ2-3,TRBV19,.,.,TGTGCCAGTAGTACCAGAATCGGGACACCCACAGATACGCAGTATTTT,CASSTRIGTPTDTQYF
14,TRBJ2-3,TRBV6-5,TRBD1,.,TGTGCCAGCAGCCGGGGACAGGCAACAGATACGCAGTATTTT,CASSRGQATDTQYF
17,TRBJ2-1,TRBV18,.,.,TGTGCCAGCTCACCACGGTCTGGGACAAACTCCTACAATGAGCAGTTCTTC,CASSPRSGTNSYNEQFF
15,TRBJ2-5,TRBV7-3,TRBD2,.,TGTGCCAGCAGCTTATCGGGGGGGGCAGCAGAGACCCAGTACTTC,CASSLSGGAAETQYF
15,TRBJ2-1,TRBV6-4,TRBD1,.,TGTGCCAGCAGAGTAGAACAGGGGGCGGGGAATGAGCAGTTCTTC,CASRVEQGAGNEQFF
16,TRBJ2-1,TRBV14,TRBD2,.,TGTGCCAGCAGCCAAGATGGACTAGCGGAAGTCAATGAGCAGTTCTTC,CASSQDGLAEVNEQFF
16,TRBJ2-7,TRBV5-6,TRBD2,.,TGTGCCAGCAAGGGCGTCTGGGGGACTAGCTCCTACGAGCAGTACTTC,CASKGVWGTSSYEQYF
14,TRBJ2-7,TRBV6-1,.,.,TGTGCCAGCAGGGCAAGCGGGTACTCCTACGAGCAGTACTTC,CASRASGYSYEQYF
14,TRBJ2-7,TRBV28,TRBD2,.,TGTGCCAGCAGTTTACTAGCGGGTACCTACGAGCAGTACTTC,CASSLLAGTYEQYF
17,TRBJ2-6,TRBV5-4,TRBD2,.,TGTGCCAGCAGCTTCGGGCGGGGGGGAGGTGGGGCCAACGTCCTGACTTTC,CASSFGRGGGGANVLTF
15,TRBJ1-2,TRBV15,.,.,TGTGCCACCAGCAGAGATACACAGGGATCCTATGGCTACACCTTC,CATSRDTQGSYGYTF
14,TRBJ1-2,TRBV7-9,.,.,TGTGCCAGCAACTCCCCGGGGGGCCCATACGGCTACACCTTC,CASNSPGGPYGYTF
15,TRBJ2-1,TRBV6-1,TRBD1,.,TGTGCCAGCAGTGAACAGGGGGCATCCTACAATGAGCAGTTCTTC,CASSEQGASYNEQFF